This T cell receptor beta chain appears in the sequencing data of a study of shared clonotypes between healthy human individuals. Original processing notes: With immunoSEQ giving junction-only sequences and no quality scores, filtering differed. Repertoires were generated with immunoSEQ multiplex PCR, while TCRdb's copy carries only in-frame clones and drops some. For V, J and clone size, that table is used; D and trimming come from the DNA. The sample holds under 750,000 clones, 72% seen once. Those who donated were healthy HIV-negative adults, with no recent acute infections or vaccinations reported. As for this clone: No antigen is known for it.

General observations from the study: It was the non-shared clonotypes that had lower generation probabilities than clonotypes shared by all four donors. Sample collection involved blood only; tissue repertoires are likely different.

Per germline, CDR1 SGHRS and CDR2 YFSETQ. This CDR3 is 16 amino acids long. The J segment lost 5 bases and the V segment lost 1 base, leaving 9 bases of the junction unmatched. The chain joins TRBV5-1 to TRBJ2-7, with TRBD2 matching 10 bases. The source of this sequence is a woman aged 30 to 39 in good health. Sequenced sample: memory CD4+ T cells sorted from blood. Subset here: CD45RA-negative fraction. The CDR3 loop is CASSLTSGAVNDEQYF. The CDR3 nucleotides read TGCGCCAGCAGCTTGACTAGCGGGGCGGTTAACGACGAGCAGTACTTC.